The next 32 T cell receptor beta chains were all read from a single sample in a study of early T cells in non-severe SARS-CoV-2 infection. Using its own MiXCR run on the 5' RACE reads, TCRdb lists one record per CDR3 protein. There are roughly 30,000 distinct CDR3 sequences in the sample; about 6.6% occur only once, and approximately 30% lies in the top ten. This specimen was whole blood, taken at baseline. All receptors derive from an adult who was a healthcare worker with PCR-confirmed SARS-CoV-2 infection or an uninfected control (not recorded which).

The CDR3, as DNA: TGTGCCAGCAGCCAAACCGGAGGGTCCAATCAGCCCCAGCATTTT. This sequence encodes CASSQTGGSNQPQHF. The rearrangement joins TRBV3-1 to TRBJ1-5; D is ambiguous. Deletions cut 2 bases from V and 3 bases from J, with 11 bases between. This CDR3 comprises 15 residues. From germline, CDR1 is LGHDT and CDR2 YNNKEL (reference sequence).

This clonotype has a count of ten or more. This chain links TRBV12-3 or TRBV12-4 with TRBJ2-5, with D possibly being TRBD2 (6 bases). This CDR3 spans 14 amino acids. V lost 2 bases, J lost 3 bases, and 10 bases lay in between. The CDR3 region is CASSLMRDEETQYF. In DNA form, the CDR3 reads TGTGCCAGCAGTTTAATGCGGGACGAAGAGACCCAGTACTTC.

This clonotype showed up many times. The gene calls are TRBV19 and TRBJ1-2; 10 bases are a match to TRBD1. J lost 2 bases, V lost 5 bases, and 5 bases had no gene match. The CDR3 spans 15 residues. In germline, CDR1 is LNHDA, CDR2 SQIVND (reference sequence). In nucleotides, the CDR3 is TGTGCCAGTAGTCCCGGGACAGGGGTCAACTATGGCTACACCTTC. As protein: CASSPGTGVNYGYTF.

This clonotype was seen more than once but under ten times. The rearrangement joins TRBV4-3 to TRBJ2-2; D is unclear. Trimming took off 5 bases at V and 0 bases at J, with 10 bases between the two ends. Germline V gene lookup returns CDR1 LGHNA and CDR2 YSLEER. There are 15 residues in the CDR3. The CDR3 region is CASSYQSSNTGELFF. The CDR3 DNA reads TGCGCCAGCAGCTACCAGAGCTCGAACACCGGGGAGCTGTTTTTT.

This clonotype showed up just a few times. This chain joins TRBV5-1 and TRBJ2-3, with D tentatively TRBD2 (5 bases). The CDR3 runs 15 residues. The germline V gene encodes CDR1 SGHRS and CDR2 YFSETQ. V was pared by 2 bases and J by 4 bases, with 14 bases between. In DNA form, the CDR3 reads TGCGCCAGCAGCTTAGGACTGCCGAGGGCAGATACGCAGTATTTT. It translates to CASSLGLPRADTQYF.

This chain joins TRBV30 and TRBJ1-3; possible D gene TRBD1, 5 bases. Trimming cost V 7 bases and J 2 bases, with 18 bases left between them. CDR3 length: 15 residues. Germline-derived CDR1 and CDR2 are GTSNPN and SVGIG (reference sequence). CDR3 amino acids: CASRRGGTAGNTIYF. The CDR3 DNA sequence: TGTGCCTCCCGACGGGGAGGGACGGCTGGAAACACCATATATTTT.

Many counts were recorded for this clonotype. The rearrangement uses TRBV16 and TRBJ2-1; either TRBD1 or TRBD2 may supply D (6 bases each). Trimming shortened V by 0 bases and J by 7 bases, and 16 bases separated the two germline ends. The length of the CDR3 is 16 residues. The germline gives CDR1 KGHSY, CDR2 FQNENV. CDR3 residues: CASSQSRGRYRNEQFF. Written as DNA, the CDR3 is TGTGCCAGCAGCCAATCAAGGGGGAGGTATAGAAATGAGCAGTTCTTC.

This clonotype was seen a single time. This may stem from a read error, because a much larger clone lies one nucleotide away. This chain connects TRBV18 to TRBJ2-3, with D perhaps TRBD1 (6 bases). Germline loops: CDR1 KGHSH, CDR2 LQKENI. V gave up 4 bases and J gave up 1 base, with 15 bases separating them. CDR3 size: 16 residues. The CDR3, as DNA: TGTGCCAGCTCACTATGGCAGGGGATAGGCACAGATACGCAGTATTTT. It is translated as CASSLWQGIGTDTQYF.

This clonotype was found many times. J is TRBJ1-2 and V is TRBV20-1; 7 nucleotides align to TRBD1. Germline trimming cut 6 bases from V and 1 base from J; bases unmatched to any gene: 8. CDR1 is DFQATT, CDR2 SNEGSKA, per germline (reference sequence). CDR3 length: 14 residues. The CDR3, as DNA: TGCAGTGCCTGGACAGGACACCTTAACTATGGCTACACCTTC. Its translation: CSAWTGHLNYGYTF.

This chain connects TRBV5-1 to TRBJ1-6, with TRBD1 matching 8 bases. The CDR3 runs to 15 residues. Germline trimming cut 4 bases from V and 7 bases from J; bases unmatched to any gene: 7. CDR1 and CDR2 from the germline V gene are SGHRS and YFSETQ. The CDR3 loop is CASSPGQGGNSPLHF. Written as DNA, the CDR3 is TGCGCCAGCAGCCCAGGACAGGGAGGCAATTCACCCCTCCACTTT.

This clonotype was observed a handful of times. This chain uses TRBV7-9 with TRBJ2-2; possible D gene TRBD1, 6 bases. Per the germline V gene, CDR1 is SEHNR and CDR2 is FQNEAQ (reference sequence). The V end was cut by 8 bases, the J end by 6 bases, with 22 bases between. The CDR3 runs 16 residues. CDR3 loop: CASRDILPNNAGELFF. For the CDR3, the DNA is TGTGCCAGCCGGGACATCTTACCAAATAACGCCGGGGAGCTGTTTTTT. The variable domain in full, with the rest retrieved from reference TRBV7-9 and TRBJ2-2, is DTGVSQNPRHKITKRGQNVTFRCDPISEHNRLYWYRQTLGQGPEFLTYFQNEAQLEKSRLLSDRFSAERPKGSFSTLEIQRTEQGDSAMYLCASRDILPNNAGELFFGEGSRLTVL.

This clonotype was counted ten times or more. The V and J genes are TRBV7-2 and TRBJ2-7; 9 bases match TRBD2. The germline CDR1 and CDR2 sequences are SGHTA and FQGNSA. The CDR3 is 16 amino acids. After removal of 0 bases from V and 0 bases from J, the junction contained 3 bases not matched to a gene. Here the CDR3 reads CASSLALSGSSYEQYF. The CDR3 DNA reads TGTGCCAGCAGCTTAGCCCTTAGCGGGAGCTCCTACGAGCAGTACTTC.

This clonotype was observed at least ten times. V is TRBV18 and J is TRBJ1-1; TRBD1 aligns across 9 bases. The CDR3 loop spans 15 amino acids. V lost 4 bases to trimming and J lost 3 bases; unmatched junction nucleotides: 6. Per the germline V gene, CDR1 is KGHSH and CDR2 is LQKENI. The CDR3 DNA is TGTGCCAGCTCACAACTGACAGGGGGGTACACTGAAGCTTTCTTT. Its translation: CASSQLTGGYTEAFF.

This clonotype appeared many times. The rearrangement joins TRBV5-4 to TRBJ2-5; D ambiguous. V was trimmed by 0 bases and J by 2 bases, leaving 11 bases between them. The CDR3 extends over 15 amino acids. Germline CDR1 and CDR2: SGHNT and YYREEE (reference sequence). Here the CDR3 DNA reads TGTGCCAGCAGCTTGGTAGGTCAGCATCAAGAGACCCAGTACTTC. Translation: CASSLVGQHQETQYF.

This clonotype was observed at least ten times. The rearrangement links TRBV24-1 to TRBJ2-1, with TRBD2 identical over 8 bases. This CDR3 comprises 16 residues. Per germline, CDR1 KGHDR and CDR2 SFDVKD. Trimming at V came to 4 bases and at J to 4 bases, leaving 8 bases not matched to a gene. The CDR3 DNA follows: TGTGCCACCAGTGACCGACTAGCGAGGGCTTACAATGAGCAGTTCTTC. This encodes CATSDRLARAYNEQFF.

This chain uses TRBV6-1 with TRBJ1-2; D not certain. This CDR3 has 14 residues. V was trimmed by 3 bases and J by 5 bases, leaving 13 bases between them. CDR1 is MNHNS, CDR2 SASEGT, per germline. CDR3 coding DNA: TGTGCCAGCAGTGAGACGTTGGGGTTATATGGCTACACCTTC. It codes for CASSETLGLYGYTF.

This clonotype came up many times. The chain joins TRBV20-1 to TRBJ1-3; no clear D gene. The CDR3 spans 17 residues. Trimming cost V 0 bases and J 0 bases, with 15 bases left between them. The V gene's germline CDR1 is DFQATT and CDR2 SNEGSKA (reference sequence). The CDR3 nucleotides read TGCAGTGCTAGAGATGCGAGGACCGGTGACTCTGGAAACACCATATATTTT. As protein: CSARDARTGDSGNTIYF.

This clonotype was seen many times. The gene calls are TRBV19 and TRBJ2-1; 7 positions agree with TRBD2. V lost 4 bases and J lost 4; bases outside the gene matches: 4. Germline V CDR1 and CDR2: LNHDA, SQIVND (reference sequence). This CDR3 contains 14 residues. In DNA form, the CDR3 reads TGTGCCAGTAGTAGCCGACTAGCATACAATGAGCAGTTCTTC. This encodes CASSSRLAYNEQFF.

Notes on this clonotype: A single base separates this from a much larger clone, so it may be a read error. The V and J genes are TRBV19 and TRBJ2-5; 10 bases align to TRBD1. CDR1 LNHDA and CDR2 SQIVND come from the germline V gene (reference sequence). The CDR3 runs 15 residues. In nucleotides, the CDR3 is TGTGTCAGTAGTATTCGACAGGGGGCGAGTGAGACCCAGTACTTC. Translation gives CVSSIRQGASETQYF.

This clonotype was counted many times. DNA of the CDR3: TGCAGTGCTAGCTTATACAATGAGCAGTTCTTC. It yields the protein CSASLYNEQFF. V and J are TRBV20-1 and TRBJ2-1; no clear D gene. The germline V gene encodes CDR1 DFQATT and CDR2 SNEGSKA (reference sequence). Deletions cut 3 bases from V and 4 bases from J, with 4 bases between. The CDR3 runs to 11 residues.

The chain carries TRBV3-1 and TRBJ2-1; the D is unclear. V was pared by 0 bases and J by 7 bases, with 10 bases between. The length of the CDR3 is 14 residues. Germline V gives CDR1 LGHDT, CDR2 YNNKEL (reference sequence). The CDR3 is CASSQDHGVNEQFF. Here the CDR3 DNA reads TGTGCCAGCAGCCAAGATCATGGGGTAAATGAGCAGTTCTTC.

This clonotype was detected many times. This chain connects TRBV12-3 or TRBV12-4 to TRBJ1-3, with a weak D call TRBD1 (5 bases). CDR3 size: 14 residues. Trimming cost V 3 bases and J 6 bases, with 12 bases left between them. CDR3 in DNA: TGTGCCAGCAGTTTTCAGGGATCAAAAAACACCATATATTTT. Its translation: CASSFQGSKNTIYF.

This clonotype has a count of ten or more. The V and J genes are TRBV7-2 and TRBJ2-1; no firm D call. Trimming took off 3 bases at V and 10 bases at J, with 7 bases between the two ends. In germline, CDR1 is SGHTA, CDR2 FQGNSA. CDR3 length: 11 residues. The CDR3 spells CASSFLAEQFF. Here the CDR3 DNA reads TGTGCCAGCAGCTTTCTGGCGGAGCAGTTCTTC. The full variable domain, with the rest looked up from reference TRBV7-2 and TRBJ2-1, is GAGVSQSPSNKVTEKGKDVELRCDPISGHTALYWYRQSLGQGLEFLIYFQGNSAPDKSGLPSDRFSAERTGGSVSTLTIQRTQQEDSAVYLCASSFLAEQFFGPGTRLTVL.

The chain has TRBV30 and TRBJ1-6, with TRBD1 identical over 7 bases. The V segment lost 3 bases and the J segment 9 bases; nucleotides outside the gene matches: 8. The CDR3 is made up of 14 amino acids. The germline CDR1 and CDR2 sequences are GTSNPN and SVGIG (reference sequence). CDR3 in amino acids: CAWRSGTVRSPLHF. The CDR3 region has the DNA TGTGCCTGGAGATCCGGGACAGTCCGTTCACCCCTCCACTTT.

Many counts were recorded for this clonotype. V is TRBV15 and J is TRBJ1-2; D is possibly TRBD1 (5 bases). Trimming left V 5 bases short and J 8 bases short, with 12 bases between. CDR3 length: 12 residues. In germline, CDR1 is LNHNV, CDR2 YYDKDF (reference sequence). The CDR3 sequence is CATSVAGLGYTF. CDR3 in DNA: TGTGCCACCAGCGTTGCAGGGCTCGGCTACACCTTC.

Ten or more counts support this clonotype. The rearrangement links TRBV28 to TRBJ2-5; 9 bases map to TRBD1. CDR3 length: 16 residues. Germline trimming cut 4 bases from V and 2 bases from J; bases unmatched to any gene: 8. Germline V gives CDR1 MDHEN, CDR2 SYDVKM. In DNA, the CDR3 is TGTGCCAGCAGTTCTCGCCGGGACAGGGTTCAAGAGACCCAGTACTTC. Translated: CASSSRRDRVQETQYF.

This clonotype was seen at least ten times. The CDR3 DNA reads as TGTGCTAGCGGGAAGTATTCCTACAATGAGCAGTTCTTC. It is translated as CASGKYSYNEQFF. The chain couples TRBV11-1 to TRBJ2-1; 8 bases agree with TRBD2. The CDR3 has 13 amino acids. CDR1 is SGHAT and CDR2 is FQDESV in the germline V gene (reference sequence).

A few counts support this clonotype. This rearrangement joins TRBV20-1 to TRBJ2-1, with 12 positions matching TRBD1. From germline, CDR1 is DFQATT and CDR2 SNEGSKA (reference sequence). The CDR3 extends over 21 amino acids. Losses at the gene ends were 1 base for V and 4 bases for J; bases not matched to a gene: 20. Written as DNA, the CDR3 is TGCAGTGCTAGAGTCTCAATCCGGGACAGGGGGCGGGCTAGGCTATACAATGAGCAGTTCTTC. Encoded protein: CSARVSIRDRGRARLYNEQFF.

This clonotype was observed a few times. This sequence joins TRBV5-1 and TRBJ2-3; 9 bases fit TRBD1. This CDR3 has 17 amino acids. V was clipped by 4 bases and J by 0 bases; unmatched bases: 9. CDR1 is SGHRS, CDR2 YFSETQ, per germline. CDR3 DNA sequence: TGCGCCAGCAGCCCTAGAACCGGGACAGGGAGCACAGATACGCAGTATTTT. Translation gives CASSPRTGTGSTDTQYF.

Ten or more counts support this clonotype. V gene TRBV20-1 combines with J gene TRBJ2-2; D is possibly TRBD1 (5 bases). V lost 2 bases to trimming and J lost 4 bases, with 11 bases between them. The CDR3 consists of 14 residues. Per germline, CDR1 DFQATT and CDR2 SNEGSKA (reference sequence). CDR3 bases: TGCAGTGCTAGACTGCAGGGAAGCACCGGGGAGCTGTTTTTT. It is translated as CSARLQGSTGELFF.

This clonotype was seen repeatedly, ten times or more. J is TRBJ2-2 and V is TRBV4-2; no reliable D call. The CDR3 totals 14 residues. The germline V gene encodes CDR1 LGHNA and CDR2 YNFKEQ. V was shortened by 4 bases and J by 4 bases, with 10 bases between the two germline ends. The DNA of the CDR3 is TGTGCCAGCAGCCTTAACAGAGGCACCGGGGAGCTGTTTTTT. It encodes CASSLNRGTGELFF.

This clonotype was seen only a few times. The chain couples TRBV6-5 to TRBJ2-1, with a weak D call TRBD2 (5 bases). Trimming removed 6 bases at V and 2 bases at J, with 17 bases between. The CDR3 contains 16 residues. Germline values: CDR1 MNHEY, CDR2 SVGAGI. This CDR3 is CASSPRGYAPYNEQFF. The CDR3 nucleotides are TGTGCCAGCAGCCCTCGAGGGTATGCCCCCTACAATGAGCAGTTCTTC.